This T cell receptor (beta chain) was captured in a study of blood T cell repertoires in COVID-19. Overall study: The analysed material was cDNA or gDNA that came from T cells, B-cell-depleted T cells, or PBMCs.

Germline assignment: CDR1 SGDLS and CDR2 YYNGEE. V dropped 0 bases and J dropped 4; count of bases not matched to a gene: 10. CDR3 length: 17 residues. Data came from immunoSEQ multiplex PCR; TCRdb stores just in-frame clones and leaves some out. The sample yields a few hundred thousand clones, 75% to 90% seen once. Participants were aged about 18 to 95 years, lived in 24 US areas, and enrolled virtually. Which cohort a participant joined came from the clinical history participants gave. Among Cohort 3 donors, those recovered had two negative PCRs, clearance, or symptom resolution. V is TRBV9 and J is TRBJ2-3, with 8 positions matching TRBD2. The material sequenced was PBMCs or T cells enriched from blood (not recorded which). This clonotype originated in a man between 18 and 35 years old who had recovered from COVID-19. This CDR3 reads CASSVGAGREVADTQYF. The CDR3 DNA reads TGTGCCAGCAGCGTAGGGGCGGGGCGGGAGGTGGCAGATACGCAGTATTTT. The full variable domain, completed using reference TRBV9 and TRBJ2-3, is DSGVTQTPKHLITATGQRVTLRCSPRSGDLSVYWYQQSLDQGLQFLIQYYNGEERAKGNILERFSAQQFPDLHSELNLSSLELGDSALYFCASSVGAGREVADTQYFGPGTRLTVL.